This T cell receptor beta chain is from a study of T cell clonality in common variable immunodeficiency. Profiled with immunoSEQ multiplex PCR; TCRdb holds only in-frame clones, not every one. The sample contains about 60,000 clones, none occurring once; 1.6% lies in the top ten. Caucasian heritage predominated among both patients and controls. V gave up 2 bases and J gave up 5 bases; unmatched junction bases: 0. In germline, CDR1 is MRHNA, CDR2 SNTAGT. This CDR3 has 13 residues. Points from the study as a whole: Compared with healthy controls, CVID subjects showed increased TCRbeta clonality, mostly in about a third.

This clone was seen repeatedly, ten times or more. As yet, its antigen is unknown. The read halts 3 residues ahead of the CDR3 end, with the missing end drawn from the germline J gene. Sequences were obtained from peripheral blood mononuclear cells. The chain employs TRBV6-4 and TRBJ1-2; TRBD1 agrees at 9 bases. This clonotype originated in a person aged 18 to 69 in good health. The CDR3 sequence: CASSDGTGYGYTF. Partial CDR3 DNA: TGTGCCAGCAGTGACGGGACAGGGTATGGC.